This passage covers 9 T cell receptor beta chains from one sample sequenced in a study of T cells in Graves' hyperthyroidism and ophthalmopathy. TCR beta CDR3 sequences were amplified from RNA transcripts. A first-round RT-PCR of the TCR CDR3 used the HTBI primer set. TCRdb fed the multiplex PCR reads into MiXCR, producing one record per CDR3 protein. In the table there are over 500,000 distinct CDR3 sequences, roughly 45% of which are singletons. Material: peripheral blood or thyroid tissue (not recorded which). The source is an adult woman with Graves' disease, either hyperthyroidism or ophthalmopathy (not recorded which).

This clonotype was seen at least ten times. V gene TRBV4-1 combines with J gene TRBJ1-1, with D possibly TRBD1 on 5 matching bases. The CDR3 length is 16 residues. The ends were cut back, 4 bases at V and 5 bases at J, with 20 bases in the middle. Per germline, CDR1 MGHRA and CDR2 YSYEKL. The CDR3 coding sequence is TGCGCCAGCAGCCGAAAGCGGGCAGGGTGGCAAACTGAAGCTTTCTTT. This translates into CASSRKRAGWQTEAFF.

V usage is TRBV15 and J usage is TRBJ1-1; the D gene is possibly TRBD1 (5 bases). Per germline, CDR1 LNHNV and CDR2 YYDKDF (reference sequence). V lost 3 bases, J lost 3 bases, and 17 bases lay in between. This CDR3 has 16 residues. The CDR3 protein is CATSSQGAGGYTEAFF. The CDR3 DNA reads TGTGCCACCAGCAGCCAAGGGGCCGGGGGGTACACTGAAGCTTTCTTT. The full variable domain, its missing parts supplied by reference TRBV15 and TRBJ1-1, is DAMVIQNPRYQVTQFGKPVTLSCSQTLNHNVMYWYQQKSSQAPKLLFHYYDKDFNNEADTPDNFQSRRPNTSFCFLDIRSPGLGDTAMYLCATSSQGAGGYTEAFFGQGTRLTVV.

Remarks on this clonotype: Likely a read error: the CDR3 ends without its conserved phenylalanine or tryptophan. No DNA is shown, since the ends of the CDR3 on it are uncertain; the CDR3 is the one TCRdb lists. The chain joins TRBV20-1 to TRBJ1-6; the table calls TRBD1, which could not be checked here. Ends included, the CDR3 has 8 residues. Germline V gives CDR1 DFQATT, CDR2 SNEGSKA (reference sequence). The chain's CDR3 is CSAIPLSG.

The chain couples TRBV10-2 to TRBJ1-1, with 11 bases aligning to TRBD1. Looked up from germline, CDR1 is WSHSY and CDR2 is SAAADI. CDR3 length: 15 residues. J lost 3 bases, V lost 5 bases, and 5 bases had no gene match. CDR3 protein: CASSRTGGADTEAFF. DNA of the CDR3: TGCGCCAGCAGTAGGACAGGGGGCGCGGACACTGAAGCTTTCTTT.

The chain combines TRBV10-3 with TRBJ1-2; 9 bases agree with TRBD1. Unmatched junction bases numbered 6, after V lost 6 bases and J lost 7 bases. The germline gives CDR1 ENHRY, CDR2 SYGVKD. The CDR3 is 13 amino acids. The CDR3 DNA is TGTGCCATCAGGGGAGGACAGGGGTTTGGCTACACCTTC. It yields the protein CAIRGGQGFGYTF.

This clonotype was recorded many times. This rearrangement joins TRBV5-8 to TRBJ2-2; maybe TRBD1 (6 bases). Trimming shortened V by 4 bases and J by 7 bases, and 11 bases separated the two germline ends. Germline V gene lookup returns CDR1 SGHTS and CDR2 YDEGEE. CDR3 length equals 13 residues. CDR3 DNA sequence: TGTGCCAGCAGCCCGACAGGCATCGGGGAGCTGTTTTTT. Protein product: CASSPTGIGELFF.

This clonotype was found a few times. This chain links TRBV3-1 with TRBJ1-3; D is unclear. Germline V gives CDR1 LGHDT, CDR2 YNNKEL (reference sequence). The CDR3 extends over 15 amino acids. V was pared by 4 bases and J by 3 bases, with 13 bases between. Here the CDR3 reads CASSPFGSGGNTIYF. The CDR3 coding sequence is TGTGCCAGCAGCCCTTTCGGGAGTGGTGGAAACACCATATATTTT.

V and J are TRBV15 and TRBJ1-1, with D unclear. The CDR3 extends over 12 amino acids. Germline V lookup: CDR1 LNHNV, CDR2 YYDKDF (reference sequence). The CDR3 DNA reads as TGTGCTACGGAGGTGGTGAACACTGAAGCTTTCTTT. It specifies CATEVVNTEAFF.

This clonotype appeared many times. V and J are TRBV10-3 and TRBJ2-2, with D perhaps being TRBD1 or TRBD2 (5 bases each). There are 14 residues in the CDR3. V shed 3 bases and J shed 5 bases, with 10 bases lying between them. Per germline, CDR1 ENHRY and CDR2 SYGVKD. The CDR3 reads CAISDGTKTGELFF. DNA for the CDR3: TGTGCCATCAGTGACGGGACCAAGACCGGGGAGCTGTTTTTT.